The rows below give T cell receptor beta chains drawn from one sample of a study of OX40 agonist ivuxolimab in advanced cancers. TCRdb keeps only in-frame clones here, not all; method: immunoSEQ multiplex PCR. The profile shows 95,000 to 100,000 clones, roughly 83% of them singletons. The sample here was CD4+ or CD8+ T cells sorted from blood, taken in a trial of the OX40 agonist ivuxolimab. The receptors stem from an adult with an advanced solid tumor such as melanoma, head and neck, liver or kidney cancer. Each CDR3 is given without its conserved first and last residue. The D gene is left open where the match is weak. A row's size may be missing; if present it is once, few, many or a size class.

v_call	j_call	clone_size	d_call	cdr3_aa
TRBV6-5	TRBJ2-1	NA	NA	ASSVGNPRGEQF
TRBV11-2	TRBJ1-1	few	NA	ASKGWGGNTEAF
TRBV4-1	TRBJ1-1	few	NA	ASSRYGANTEAF
TRBV6-5	TRBJ2-7	NA	NA	ASSTYRGTTPKQY
TRBV5-1	TRBJ1-4	NA	NA	ASSLTGGVEKLF
TRBV2	TRBJ2-7	once	NA	ASRPQSYEQY
TRBV7-6	TRBJ1-1	NA	NA	ASSLGAGVNTEAF
TRBV2	TRBJ2-1	few	TRBD2	ASSEWRGGGEQF
TRBV27	TRBJ2-1	NA	NA	ASSRLSTSRGAGEQF
TRBV7-9	TRBJ2-1	NA	NA	ASSSVGEQF
TRBV28	TRBJ2-1	medium-sized	NA	ASSLLSGEQF
TRBV28	TRBJ1-5	NA	NA	ASSLAAGNQPQH
TRBV2	TRBJ2-2	NA	NA	ASRTTLTGELF
TRBV5-1	TRBJ2-5	many	TRBD2	ASSLVGASGTSGETQY
TRBV5-6	TRBJ2-1	NA	TRBD1	ASSLSLGQGVYNEQF
TRBV11-2	TRBJ1-3	NA	NA	ASSSPGRRVSGNTIY
TRBV19	TRBJ1-4	NA	NA	ASSRGTQSTNEKLF
TRBV5-4	TRBJ2-1	NA	NA	ASSLDRGEQF
TRBV27	TRBJ1-2	NA	NA	ASSFETAPFYGYT
TRBV13	TRBJ2-7	NA	NA	ASSLGLADYEQY
TRBV27	TRBJ2-7	NA	TRBD2	ATHRRKGGGYEQY
TRBV28	TRBJ2-5	NA	TRBD1	ASSSRDSVGETQY
TRBV28	TRBJ2-7	NA	NA	ASSLFGQLYEQY
TRBV5-6	TRBJ1-1	NA	NA	ASSLATSSD
TRBV6-6	TRBJ2-5	NA	TRBD1	ASSYEAGTGGREQY
TRBV6-6	TRBJ2-5	NA	TRBD1	ASSVRTGGSETQY
TRBV11-3	TRBJ2-3	NA	NA	ASSKGREPADTQY
TRBV14	TRBJ2-3	NA	NA	ASSQGRGARSTDTQY
TRBV25-1	TRBJ2-5	NA	NA	ASGSGMGETQY
TRBV28	TRBJ1-5	NA	NA	ASSLYRANSNQPQH
TRBV7-3	TRBJ1-5	NA	NA	ASSLTVNQPQH
TRBV19	TRBJ1-4	NA	TRBD1	ASSGTDATNEKLF
TRBV4-2	TRBJ1-2	NA	NA	ASSLQQLNYGYT
TRBV25-1	TRBJ2-1	NA	NA	ASSRGGEQF
TRBV12-5	TRBJ2-5	NA	TRBD1	ASGLRDSQETQY
TRBV19	TRBJ1-4	NA	TRBD1	ASSAGQGATNEKLF
TRBV5-1	TRBJ1-1	NA	TRBD1	ASTQGQGSGEAF